A selection of T cell receptor beta chains follows, all from one sample in a study of identical twins. One entry per CDR3 protein, called by TCRdb with MiXCR from the 5' RACE reads. Among 1,800,000 or so distinct CDR3 sequences listed, roughly a third were seen once. Sequenced: cord blood. The receptor source for this set is a newborn girl in good health. CDR3s include the opening cysteine and the closing phenylalanine or tryptophan. The D gene is left open where the match is weak. Only some rows state a clone size, as once, few, many or a class for expanded clones.

clone_size | j_call | d_call | v_call | cdr3_aa | cdr3_nt
many | TRBJ2-4 | . | TRBV7-2 | CASSFGGVLAKNIQYF | TGTGCCAGCAGCTTCGGCGGAGTACTAGCCAAAAACATTCAGTACTTC
few | TRBJ1-1 | . | TRBV9 | CASSVAAGGLNTEAFF | TGTGCCAGCAGCGTAGCGGCCGGAGGCTTGAACACTGAAGCTTTCTTT
. | TRBJ2-1 | . | TRBV6-1 | CASSTLSLEQFF | TGTGCCAGCAGTACTCTATCGCTTGAGCAGTTCTTC
. | TRBJ2-2 | TRBD2 | TRBV20-1 | CSARGGLAANTGELFF | TGCAGTGCTAGAGGGGGACTAGCGGCGAACACCGGGGAGCTGTTTTTT
. | TRBJ1-1 | . | TRBV7-9 | CASSFGSGEAFF | .
. | TRBJ2-7 | . | TRBV14 | CASSQEGPRLEQYF | TGTGCCAGCAGCCAAGAGGGTCCTCGTTTGGAGCAGTACTTC
. | TRBJ2-4 | TRBD2 | TRBV6-5 | CASSYPLTSGGSVAKNIQYF | TGTGCCAGCAGTTACCCACTGACTAGCGGGGGAAGTGTAGCCAAAAACATTCAGTACTTC
. | TRBJ1-1 | . | TRBV27 | CASSLYADGREAFF | TGTGCCAGCAGTTTATACGCGGACGGGCGTGAAGCTTTCTTT
few | TRBJ1-5 | . | TRBV7-8 | CASSRHRDTKPYSNQPQHF | TGTGCCAGCAGCCGCCACCGGGACACAAAACCCTATAGCAATCAGCCCCAGCATTTT
few | TRBJ2-7 | TRBD2 | TRBV4-1 | CASSQTPGTSNEQYF | TGCGCCAGCAGCCAAACTCCCGGGACTAGTAACGAGCAGTACTTC
. | TRBJ1-2 | . | TRBV4-1 | CASSQDHQKGYVYTF | TGCGCCAGCAGCCAAGATCACCAGAAGGGTTATGTCTACACCTTC
once | TRBJ2-7 | TRBD2 | TRBV20-1 | CSAQRLAGLAYEQYF | TGCAGTGCTCAAAGACTAGCGGGATTGGCCTACGAGCAGTACTTC
few | TRBJ2-2 | . | TRBV20-1 | CSASASGNTGELFF | TGCAGTGCTAGTGCCAGCGGGAACACCGGGGAGCTGTTTTTT
few | TRBJ2-7 | . | TRBV11-2 | CASSQTVTASYEQYF | TGTGCCAGCAGCCAGACGGTAACTGCCTCCTACGAGCAGTACTTC
few | TRBJ1-6 | . | TRBV20-1 | CSAIRAYNSPLHF | TGCAGTGCTATCCGGGCTTATAATTCACCCCTCCACTTT
. | TRBJ2-1 | . | TRBV14 | CASSQDIAEAGNEQFF | TGTGCCAGCAGCCAAGATATCGCCGAGGCCGGGAATGAGCAGTTCTTC